This T cell receptor (beta chain) emerged from a study of shared clonotypes between healthy human individuals. Libraries were prepared by immunoSEQ multiplex PCR; TCRdb keeps only in-frame clonotypes and omits some of them. The sample includes 2 million to 2.5 million clones, roughly 93% of them seen just once. For this clone: Its antigen is not known. The same CDR3 arises from other DNA sequences in this sample as well.

CDR1 is SGHTA and CDR2 is FQGTGA in the germline V gene. The CDR3 is 14 amino acids. V was pared by 3 bases and J by 5 bases, with 11 bases between. General study results and limits: Generally, estimated richness proved larger in naive subsets than it did in memory subsets.

Sequencing was carried out using naive CD4+ T cells from PBMCs. Subset reported: CD45RA+ positively selected. This clonotype was sampled from a man between 18 and 29 years old in good health. Some clones in this sample may be carry-over from other donors' samples. This sequence joins TRBV7-3 and TRBJ2-4; a weak D match, TRBD1 (5 bases). DNA of the CDR3: TGTGCCAGCAGCTTGGGGCAAGGGGAAAACATTCAGTACTTC. Translated, it gives CASSLGQGENIQYF. Complete variable domain (other parts from reference TRBV7-3 and TRBJ2-4): GAGVSQTPSNKVTEKGKYVELRCDPISGHTALYWYRQSLGQGPEFLIYFQGTGAADDSGLPNDRFFAVRPEGSVSTLKIQRTERGDSAVYLCASSLGQGENIQYFGAGTRLSVL.